Listed below are T cell receptor beta chains from one sample, sequenced in a study of CD8+ T cells in alopecia areata. The method was immunoSEQ multiplex PCR; TCRdb's version includes in-frame clones alone and lacks a portion of them. The repertoire includes about 170,000 clones, about 72% of them detected once, and roughly an eighth sits in the top ten. This specimen consisted of CD8+ T cells sorted from blood, obtained at week 0. The receptors were gathered from a human donor with alopecia areata. CDR3s include the opening cysteine and the closing phenylalanine or tryptophan. The D gene is left open where the match is weak. Clone sizes are given selectively: once, few, many, or a class where the clone is expanded.

v_gene	abundance	d_gene	j_gene	CDR3nt	CDR3aa
TRBV13	NA	NA	TRBJ1-5	TGTGCCAGCAGCTTCGGGCTAAATCAGCCCCAGCATTTT	CASSFGLNQPQHF
TRBV29-1	NA	TRBD1	TRBJ1-2	TGCAGCGTTGAAGGGGTTTGGGGACAGCCGCGTCTGAGCTACACCTTC	CSVEGVWGQPRLSYTF
TRBV30	NA	NA	TRBJ2-5	TGTGCCTGGTCCCCGGTCGGCGAGACCCAGTACTTC	CAWSPVGETQYF
TRBV27	NA	NA	TRBJ2-7	TGTGCCAGCAGTTTGTGGACCGGCTCCTACGAGCAGTACTTC	CASSLWTGSYEQYF
TRBV30	NA	TRBD1	TRBJ2-5	TGTGCCTGGGACGGGACAGCCGGGCAAGAGACCCAGTACTTC	CAWDGTAGQETQYF
TRBV27	NA	NA	TRBJ2-3	TGTGCCAGCCTAGGGGGGTACACAGATACGCAGTATTTT	CASLGGYTDTQYF
TRBV11-1	NA	NA	TRBJ1-1	TGTGCCAGCAGCCCAAATCTCCCTGAAGCTTTCTTT	CASSPNLPEAFF
TRBV29-1	few	TRBD2	TRBJ2-7	TGCAGCGTTGGGCGGGGGGCACCCTACGAGCAGTACTTC	CSVGRGAPYEQYF
TRBV13	few	TRBD1	TRBJ2-7	TGTGCCAGCAATCAGGGGGTCTCCTACGAGCAGTACTTC	CASNQGVSYEQYF
TRBV29-1	NA	NA	TRBJ2-1	TGCAGCGTTGAGAGTGCCGTATTTCCCAACAATGAGCAGTTCTTC	CSVESAVFPNNEQFF
TRBV6-5	NA	NA	TRBJ2-5	TGTGCCAGCAGTTACCCCGGTGGGTCACAAGAGACCCAGTACTTC	CASSYPGGSQETQYF
TRBV29-1	few	NA	TRBJ2-7	TGCAGCGTTGTGGCCCGGGACACCAGCTCCTACGAGCAGTACTTC	CSVVARDTSSYEQYF
TRBV4-1	NA	NA	TRBJ2-7	TGCGCCAGCAGCCAGAACACAGGGCGAGGCTACGAGCAGTACTTC	CASSQNTGRGYEQYF
TRBV7-2	NA	TRBD2	TRBJ2-1	TGTGCCAGCGGCTCAGCGGGGGGCTCCTACAATGAGCAGTTCTTC	CASGSAGGSYNEQFF
TRBV5-1	NA	TRBD2	TRBJ2-1	TGCGCCAGCAGCTTGGCTCCGACTAGCGGGGGACGTTGGCAGTTCTTC	CASSLAPTSGGRWQFF
TRBV13	once	NA	TRBJ1-1	TGTGCCAGCAGCTTAGCCCCCGCTACGAACACTGAAGCTTTCTTT	CASSLAPATNTEAFF
TRBV29-1	NA	TRBD2	TRBJ2-3	TGCAGCGTTGAATTGGGACTACCCGGGAATACGCAGTATTTT	CSVELGLPGNTQYF
TRBV15	NA	NA	TRBJ2-4	TGTGCCACCACCGGGGCAAAAAACATTCAGTACTTC	CATTGAKNIQYF